This T cell receptor beta chain came from a study of blood T cell repertoires in COVID-19. Study information: Acute and convalescent COVID-19 specimens originated in the United States, Italy and Spain. PBMCs, B-cell-depleted T cells, or T cells provided the cDNA or gDNA that made up the material.

This clone appeared once. V lost 1 base, J lost 0 bases, and 0 bases stayed unmatched. Germline assignment: CDR1 SNHLY and CDR2 FYNNEI. The CDR3 has 15 amino acids. Under the authors' procedure: Amplification of reference gene primers was used by the study to estimate nucleated cell counts. Sequencing used immunoSEQ multiplex PCR; TCRdb keeps in-frame clones, though not all of them. V, J and clone size are those of that table, while D and trimming were read from the DNA. Of under 100,000 clones detected, roughly 80% appear once; the ten largest clones hold more than 20%. The sequenced sample consisted of peripheral blood. The chain employs TRBV2 and TRBJ1-3, with 7 bases matching TRBD1. The clonotype originates from a man at least 80 years old with active or convalescent COVID-19. CDR3 DNA: TGTGCCAGCAGTGAAGGACAGGGCTCTGGAAACACCATATATTTT. Protein: CASSEGQGSGNTIYF.